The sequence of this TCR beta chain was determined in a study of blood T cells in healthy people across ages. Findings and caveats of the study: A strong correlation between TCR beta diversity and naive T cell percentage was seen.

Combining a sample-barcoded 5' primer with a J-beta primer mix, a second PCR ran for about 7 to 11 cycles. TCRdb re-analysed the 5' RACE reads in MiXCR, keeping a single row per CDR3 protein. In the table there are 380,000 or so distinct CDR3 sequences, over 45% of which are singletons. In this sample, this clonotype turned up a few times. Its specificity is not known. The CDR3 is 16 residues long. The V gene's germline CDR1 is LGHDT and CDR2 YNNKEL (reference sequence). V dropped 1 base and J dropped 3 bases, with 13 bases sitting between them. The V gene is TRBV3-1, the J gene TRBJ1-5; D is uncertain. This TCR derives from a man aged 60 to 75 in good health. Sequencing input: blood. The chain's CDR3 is CASSQGSPSTNQPQHF. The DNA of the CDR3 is TGTGCCAGCAGCCAAGGTTCACCGTCTACCAATCAGCCCCAGCATTTT.